Presented here are 10 T cell receptor beta chains from one specimen sequenced in a study of T-cell reconstitution after alpha-beta-depleted transplantation in children. A library of TCRbeta sequences, prepared with unique molecular identifiers, was generated. Each CDR3 protein is one row after TCRdb ran MiXCR on the PCR reads. The sample lists about 580,000 distinct CDR3 sequences, more than 20% occurring once. The sample consisted of PBMCs, mostly from graft donor cells, taken 360 days after TCRalphabeta/CD19-depleted stem cell transplant. These receptors were collected from a boy under three years old who had a stem cell transplant for acute myeloid leukemia, so the T cells may come from the graft donor.

This clonotype has just a few counts. The V and J genes are TRBV20-1 and TRBJ2-7, with TRBD1 matching 8 bases. CDR3 length: 14 residues. V shed 3 bases, J shed 2 bases, and the junction held 6 bases outside the gene matches. CDR1 is DFQATT and CDR2 is SNEGSKA in the germline V gene (reference sequence). CDR3 nucleotide sequence: TGCAGTGCTAGTGCGGGACAGGCGACCTACGAGCAGTACTTC. Its translation is CSASAGQATYEQYF.

The chain carries TRBV7-6 and TRBJ2-6; perhaps TRBD2 as D (5 bases). The germline gives CDR1 SGHVS, CDR2 FNYEAQ. Trimming took off 1 base at V and 4 bases at J, with 11 bases between the two ends. This CDR3 comprises 16 residues. The CDR3 DNA sequence: TGTGCCAGCAGCTTAGATCCGGGATCCGGGGCCAACGTCCTGACTTTC. Translating gives CASSLDPGSGANVLTF. Full variable domain (missing parts from reference TRBV7-6 and TRBJ2-6): GAGVSQSPRYKVTKRGQDVALRCDPISGHVSLYWYRQALGQGPEFLTYFNYEAQQDKSGLPNDRFSAERPEGSISTLTIQRTEQRDSAMYRCASSLDPGSGANVLTFGAGSRLTVL.

For this clonotype: Since a much larger clone is just one base distant, this may be a read error. Here the CDR3 reads CASSLGVLWDEQYF. CDR3 sequence (DNA): TGTGCCAGCAGTTTGGGGGTCCTATGGGACGAGCAGTACTTC. The V call is TRBV12-3 or TRBV12-4, the J call TRBJ2-7; D tentatively fits TRBD1 or TRBD2 (5 bases each). This CDR3 spans 14 amino acids. V was trimmed by 3 bases and J by 5 bases, leaving 14 bases between them.

This clonotype showed up many times. The chain combines TRBV12-3 or TRBV12-4 with TRBJ1-1; 7 bases are a match to TRBD1. Losses at the gene ends were 6 bases for V and 0 bases for J; bases not matched to a gene: 1. The CDR3 covers 13 residues. CDR3 in amino acids: CASRGQLNTEAFF. CDR3 bases: TGTGCCAGCAGGGGACAGCTGAACACTGAAGCTTTCTTT.

This clonotype was seen repeatedly, ten times or more. The chain recombines TRBV7-8 with TRBJ2-2; TRBD2 matches at 13 bases. The V gene end was trimmed by 5 bases and the J gene end by 0 bases; junction bases not matched to a gene: 3. Per germline, CDR1 SGHVS and CDR2 FQNEAQ. This CDR3 spans 17 amino acids. The CDR3 DNA reads as TGTGCCAGCAGCCCTGGGACTAGCGGGGCGAACACCGGGGAGCTGTTTTTT. Protein sequence: CASSPGTSGANTGELFF.

The chain couples TRBV28 to TRBJ2-7; perhaps TRBD2 as D (5 bases). The CDR3 consists of 13 residues. From germline, CDR1 is MDHEN and CDR2 SYDVKM. V dropped 6 bases and J dropped 2 bases, with 11 bases sitting between them. The CDR3 region is CASSGVLPYEQYV. The CDR3 DNA reads as TGTGCCAGCAGCGGGGTTTTACCCTACGAGCAGTACGTC.

V is TRBV5-1 and J is TRBJ1-1; 8 positions match TRBD1. The CDR3 spans 13 residues. The V segment lost 4 bases and the J segment 7 bases; nucleotides outside the gene matches: 6. Germline V lookup: CDR1 SGHRS, CDR2 YFSETQ. Here the CDR3 reads CASSPPDRGEAFF. In nucleotides, the CDR3 is TGCGCCAGCAGCCCACCCGACAGGGGTGAAGCTTTCTTT.

The chain combines TRBV20-1 with TRBJ2-4; D is undetermined. V lost 0 bases to trimming and J lost 3 bases, with 18 bases between them. In germline, CDR1 is DFQATT, CDR2 SNEGSKA (reference sequence). The CDR3 is made up of 17 amino acids. Written as DNA, the CDR3 is TGCAGTGCTAGAGATCCCTCCGGGTCTAGGGACAAAAACATTCAGTACTTC. Its translation is CSARDPSGSRDKNIQYF.

With regard to this clonotype: A junction end diverges from the germline sequence, so it may reflect a read error. This CDR3 reads CASSQDTLGTGIEGSF. CDR3 in DNA: TGTGCCAGCAGCCAAGATACGTTGGGGACAGGGATTGAGGGGTCGTTC. The V gene is TRBV4-2, the J gene TRBJ2-1; 9 bases are shared with TRBD1. CDR1 and CDR2 (germline): LGHNA, YNFKEQ. The CDR3 loop spans 16 amino acids.

There are many counts of this clonotype. The chain combines TRBV7-8 with TRBJ2-1, with D unresolved. The germline V gene encodes CDR1 SGHVS and CDR2 FQNEAQ. The CDR3 is made up of 14 amino acids. V was cut by 2 bases and J by 2 bases, with 7 bases left in between. CDR3: CASSLRVTYNEQFF. The CDR3 region has the DNA TGTGCCAGCAGCTTAAGGGTCACCTACAATGAGCAGTTCTTC.